This TCR beta chain was captured in a study of blood T cells in healthy people across ages (dated by TCRdb to 2013 to 2016). Turning to the overall study: In model experiments, template switching captured about one uniquely barcoded TCR beta cDNA molecule for every two T cells. Age-related changes in TCR beta repertoire diversity were measured in the study by deep sequencing normalized with unique cDNA molecular identifiers. The donors were divided into four age groups: young (average approximately 17 years), middle-aged (about 41), aged (62) and long-lived (about 90). To avoid experimental bias, donors of different ages were spread randomly across the sequencing lanes. The study analyzed two additional independent replicas of 1 million unique cDNA reads from the same blood draw for two donors, one aged 18 to 29 and one aged 80 or older. Overall results and qualifications from the work: As age increased, observed TCR beta diversity per million T cells dropped in a roughly linear way, and a significant reduction was already evident by age roughly 40. Because profiling used bulk unsorted PBMCs, naive and antigen-experienced compartments could not be compared conclusively. The CMV infection status of donors was not known, potentially confounding age-related changes in expanded clonotypes. Compared with the aged group, more naive CD4+ T cells, fewer expanded clones and increased TCR diversity were shown by the long-lived group, suggesting age selection. Observed TCR beta diversity correlated strongly with the percentage of naive T cells measured by flow cytometry. Estimates of total diversity based on one million sequenced T cells were regarded as lower bounds and as underestimates.

Donors were 40 or so systemically healthy Caucasian individuals from Russia aged about 6 to 100 years. About 9.6 milliliters of peripheral blood were collected from each donor into EDTA-treated Vacutainer tubes. Ficoll-Paque density-gradient centrifugation was used to isolate PBMCs, with at least 6.5 million per sample. Total RNA was extracted from PBMCs with Trizol reagent, with at least 5 micrograms obtained per sample. For every donor, flow cytometry on a PBMC aliquot measured the percentage of naive CD45RAhigh/CD27high T cells. The library was produced with 5' RACE. Instrument on record: Illumina HiSeq 2500. A second PCR of about 7 to 12 cycles was run with a J-beta primer mix and a sample-barcoded 5' primer. A unique molecular identifier was introduced onto each TCR beta cDNA molecule by a template-switch 5' adaptor carrying 12 random nucleotides. At least 2.5 million CDR3-containing paired-end reads were obtained from each sample. First-strand cDNA synthesis was performed from all RNA using the Mint cDNA synthesis kit, with priming by a TRBC-specific oligonucleotide. Following uracil-DNA glycosylase treatment, a first 18-cycle PCR with universal primers M1SS and BC2_uni_R was performed on all cDNA. On the authors' methods: Normalization of each sample was performed by random selection of 1 million high-quality reads, each carrying a distinct molecular identifier. Reads with shared molecular identifiers were discarded instead of being binned into consensus sequences. MiTCR, set to a Q25 quality threshold and the strictest error-elimination algorithm, was used for CDR3 identification, clonotype clustering and error correction. Lower-bound total TCR beta diversity was estimated with a nonparametric unseen species model using Euler transformation. TCRdb trimmed public reads at Q25 via fastp, called clones via MiXCR and kept in-frame beta chains. Rows with a matching CDR3 protein are joined into one entry that keeps the most common DNA and genes. It is TCRdb's table, rather than the study itself, that gives the V and J calls and clone size. The sample table shows roughly 1.7 million distinct CDR3 sequences, and roughly 32% are seen once. Of the sample, 10% to 12% falls within the top ten clones.

Ends trimmed: V by 6 bases, J by 3 bases; bases unmatched to a gene: 4. From the germline V gene, CDR1 is MNHEY and CDR2 is SVGAGI. The CDR3, from cysteine to phenylalanine, totals 13 residues. Just CDR3 DNA is preserved here, 39 bases in frame from base 1. The table lists this clonotype with many counts. The antigen it binds to is not known. Qualities for individual bases were not recorded, and no much larger clone is one base off. The source is a woman younger than 45 in good health. This chain is built from TRBV6-5 and TRBJ1-2, and TRBD1 matches 7 of the central bases. The sequenced sample was blood. CDR3 reads: CASSTTGHYGYTF. The bases are TGTGCCAGCAGCACGACAGGGCACTATGGCTACACCTTC.